This record concerns one TCR beta chain sequence. This sample stems from a study of blood T cell repertoires in COVID-19. Study-wide background: Sources were T cells, B-cell-depleted T cells, or PBMCs; the material itself was cDNA or gDNA.

Original methodology: Using reference gene primer amplification, nucleated cell counts were estimated. Data came from immunoSEQ multiplex PCR; TCRdb stores just in-frame clones and leaves some out. That table gives V, J and clone size, and the DNA gave D and trimming. The table has around 75,000 clones, approximately 84% seen once. Seattle's cohort entered during active infection and was followed longitudinally. The receptor's source is a man aged 50-59 years with COVID-19, enrolled during active disease. Sequencing was carried out using peripheral blood.

CDR3 DNA: TGTGCCACCTATTCCCCAAACGATGGGACTAGCGGGGGAATCTACGAGCAGTACTTC. Translating gives CATYSPNDGTSGGIYEQYF. This rearrangement joins TRBV7-9 to TRBJ2-7; the match to TRBD2 covers 14 bases. The CDR3 has 19 residues. With 10 bases clipped from V and 3 bases from J, the junction kept 20 bases outside the gene matches. The germline V gene encodes CDR1 SEHNR and CDR2 FQNEAQ (reference sequence).